A selection of T cell receptor beta chains follows, all from one sample in a study of cytomegalovirus exposure and HLA in healthy donors. The method was immunoSEQ multiplex PCR; TCRdb's version includes in-frame clones alone and lacks a portion of them. Seen here are some 93,000 clones, approximately 9% observed once, and the top ten hold 4.5% to 6%. The sequenced sample was PBMCs. These receptors all stem from a man in his fifties in good health and CMV-seropositive. Both conserved end residues are part of each CDR3. The D gene is left open where the match is weak. Clone size is stated in some rows and not others, as once, few, many or a class when expanded.

clone size: -; V gene: TRBV6-1; D gene: -; J gene: TRBJ2-2; CDR3 DNA: TGTGCCAGCAGTGAACGGTGGAACACCGGGGAGCTGTTTTTT; CDR3 protein: CASSERWNTGELFF
clone size: few; V gene: TRBV7-8; D gene: TRBD1; J gene: TRBJ1-1; CDR3 DNA: TGTGCCAGCAGCTTCCGGAGCAGGGGGGATAACGAAGCTTTCTTT; CDR3 protein: CASSFRSRGDNEAFF
clone size: -; V gene: TRBV5-6; D gene: TRBD1; J gene: TRBJ1-2; CDR3 DNA: TGTGCCAGCAGCTTCGGACAGGGTAATGGCTACACCTTC; CDR3 protein: CASSFGQGNGYTF
clone size: few; V gene: TRBV28; D gene: TRBD2; J gene: TRBJ2-7; CDR3 DNA: TGTGCCAGCGGACTAGCGTACGAGCAGTACTTC; CDR3 protein: CASGLAYEQYF
clone size: few; V gene: TRBV28; D gene: -; J gene: TRBJ1-3; CDR3 DNA: TGTGCCAGCAGTTTACTTGACAGCTCTGGAAACACCATATATTTT; CDR3 protein: CASSLLDSSGNTIYF
clone size: many; V gene: TRBV9; D gene: -; J gene: TRBJ1-3; CDR3 DNA: TGTGCCAGCAGCGATACAGGATCGTCTGGAAACACCATATATTTT; CDR3 protein: CASSDTGSSGNTIYF
clone size: -; V gene: TRBV10-1; D gene: TRBD1; J gene: TRBJ2-7; CDR3 DNA: TGCGCCAGCAGTGAGTCGGGACAGGGGGACGAGCAGTACTTC; CDR3 protein: CASSESGQGDEQYF
clone size: few; V gene: TRBV7-2; D gene: TRBD1; J gene: TRBJ1-5; CDR3 DNA: TGTGCCAGCAGCCTTGGGACAGGGCTGAGGCAGCCCCAGCATTTT; CDR3 protein: CASSLGTGLRQPQHF
clone size: once; V gene: TRBV27; D gene: -; J gene: TRBJ2-3; CDR3 DNA: TGTGCCAGCAGTTCGCCCGCGCGGGGCACAGATACGCAGTATTTT; CDR3 protein: CASSSPARGTDTQYF
clone size: few; V gene: TRBV7-9; D gene: -; J gene: TRBJ1-5; CDR3 DNA: TGTGCCAGCAGCTCCGCTAGGAGCAATCAGCCCCAGCATTTT; CDR3 protein: CASSSARSNQPQHF
clone size: -; V gene: TRBV18; D gene: -; J gene: TRBJ2-2; CDR3 DNA: TGTGCCAGCTCACCGGGACACTTCACCGGGGAGCTGTTTTTT; CDR3 protein: CASSPGHFTGELFF
clone size: few; V gene: TRBV28; D gene: TRBD2; J gene: TRBJ2-1; CDR3 DNA: TGTGCCAGCAGTTTATTCCAAGGACTAGCGGGAGAGCAGTTCTTC; CDR3 protein: CASSLFQGLAGEQFF
clone size: -; V gene: TRBV2; D gene: TRBD2; J gene: TRBJ2-3; CDR3 DNA: TGTGCCAGCGGGGGACTAGCCTCCACAGATACGCAGTATTTT; CDR3 protein: CASGGLASTDTQYF
clone size: -; V gene: TRBV6-1; D gene: -; J gene: TRBJ1-1; CDR3 DNA: TGTGCCAGCAGTGAAAAGTACCCAGGGGTACCTGAAGCTTTCTTT; CDR3 protein: CASSEKYPGVPEAFF
clone size: few; V gene: TRBV5-1; D gene: TRBD2; J gene: TRBJ2-7; CDR3 DNA: TGCGCCAGCAACCCCGCGGGGGGTACCTACGAGCAGTACTTC; CDR3 protein: CASNPAGGTYEQYF
clone size: -; V gene: TRBV7-9; D gene: TRBD2; J gene: TRBJ2-7; CDR3 DNA: TGTGCCAGCAGCTCTAGCGGGAGGACCTACGAGCAGTACTTC; CDR3 protein: CASSSSGRTYEQYF
clone size: many; V gene: TRBV5-1; D gene: TRBD1; J gene: TRBJ1-1; CDR3 DNA: TGCGCCAGCAGTTCGGGACAGGGATGGAACACTGAAGCTTTCTTT; CDR3 protein: CASSSGQGWNTEAFF
clone size: -; V gene: TRBV14; D gene: -; J gene: TRBJ2-7; CDR3 DNA: TGTGCCAGCAGCCGGCGGGATCGGAGGGACGAGCAGTACTTC; CDR3 protein: CASSRRDRRDEQYF
clone size: -; V gene: TRBV19; D gene: TRBD1; J gene: TRBJ2-7; CDR3 DNA: TGTGCCAGTAGTAAACGACAGGGCTCCTACGAGCAGTACTTC; CDR3 protein: CASSKRQGSYEQYF
clone size: few; V gene: TRBV6-5; D gene: -; J gene: TRBJ2-7; CDR3 DNA: TGTGCCAGCAGTACTGACAGGATATCCTACGAGCAGTACTTC; CDR3 protein: CASSTDRISYEQYF
clone size: few; V gene: TRBV28; D gene: TRBD1; J gene: TRBJ1-4; CDR3 DNA: TGTGCCAGCTTGTTACAGGGGCCGGGGGAAAAACTGTTTTTT; CDR3 protein: CASLLQGPGEKLFF
clone size: many; V gene: TRBV9; D gene: -; J gene: TRBJ1-2; CDR3 DNA: TGTGCCAGCAGCCCCTGGAGGGGGGGTGATAACTATGGCTACACCTTC; CDR3 protein: CASSPWRGGDNYGYTF
clone size: -; V gene: TRBV6-4; D gene: -; J gene: TRBJ1-1; CDR3 DNA: TGTGCCAGCAGGGCCCAGGAAAAGAACACTGAAGCTTTCTTT; CDR3 protein: CASRAQEKNTEAFF
clone size: -; V gene: TRBV4-2; D gene: TRBD2; J gene: TRBJ2-5; CDR3 DNA: TGTGCCAGCAGCCAAATAGCGGGAGGGCCTGGGTGGGAGACCCAGTACTTC; CDR3 protein: CASSQIAGGPGWETQYF
clone size: few; V gene: TRBV29-1; D gene: -; J gene: TRBJ2-5; CDR3 DNA: TGCAGCGTTGATCCCGGTATCTGGACCCAGTACTTC; CDR3 protein: CSVDPGIWTQYF
clone size: few; V gene: TRBV29-1; D gene: TRBD2; J gene: TRBJ2-5; CDR3 DNA: TGCAGCGTTGAATTAGCGGGAAGAGAGAACCAGTACTTC; CDR3 protein: CSVELAGRENQYF
clone size: -; V gene: TRBV5-1; D gene: -; J gene: TRBJ2-2; CDR3 DNA: TGCGCCAGCAGCTTGGCAGGACAACAGACCACCGGGGAGCTGTTTTTT; CDR3 protein: CASSLAGQQTTGELFF
clone size: -; V gene: TRBV9; D gene: TRBD1; J gene: TRBJ1-3; CDR3 DNA: TGTGCCAGCAGCGTAGAGGGGGGACAGGGGAACACCATATATTTT; CDR3 protein: CASSVEGGQGNTIYF
clone size: -; V gene: TRBV4-1; D gene: TRBD1; J gene: TRBJ2-5; CDR3 DNA: TGCGCCAGCAGCCCCGGGACAGGGGTCACGTACCAAGAGACCCAGTACTTC; CDR3 protein: CASSPGTGVTYQETQYF
clone size: few; V gene: TRBV5-8; D gene: -; J gene: TRBJ2-7; CDR3 DNA: TGTGCCAGCAGCCGCCTATTTGAGCAGTACTTC; CDR3 protein: CASSRLFEQYF
clone size: -; V gene: TRBV6-6; D gene: -; J gene: TRBJ1-3; CDR3 DNA: TGTGCCAGCAGTGGGGAGGGGGGTGGAGGAAACACCATATATTTT; CDR3 protein: CASSGEGGGGNTIYF
clone size: -; V gene: TRBV29-1; D gene: -; J gene: TRBJ2-5; CDR3 DNA: TGCAGCGCCGCAGGGGGGCGAGAGACCCAGTACTTC; CDR3 protein: CSAAGGRETQYF
clone size: -; V gene: TRBV6-1; D gene: TRBD2; J gene: TRBJ2-7; CDR3 DNA: TGTGCCAGCAGTCAAGCGGGAGGGGCTCTCTACGAGCAGTACTTC; CDR3 protein: CASSQAGGALYEQYF
clone size: -; V gene: TRBV11-3; D gene: -; J gene: TRBJ1-1; CDR3 DNA: TGTGCCAGCAGCTTCGGGGGGAACACTGAAGCTTTCTTT; CDR3 protein: CASSFGGNTEAFF
clone size: few; V gene: TRBV5-1; D gene: -; J gene: TRBJ2-5; CDR3 DNA: TGCGCCAGCAGCTGGACACAAACTGGGACCCAGTACTTC; CDR3 protein: CASSWTQTGTQYF
clone size: -; V gene: TRBV29-1; D gene: -; J gene: TRBJ2-7; CDR3 DNA: TGCAGCGCCCGCGACTACGAGCAGTACTTC; CDR3 protein: CSARDYEQYF
clone size: few; V gene: TRBV6-5; D gene: -; J gene: TRBJ2-7; CDR3 DNA: TGTGCCAGCAGTCGCCAACGGGAAAGCTACGAGCAGTACTTC; CDR3 protein: CASSRQRESYEQYF
clone size: -; V gene: TRBV11-3; D gene: -; J gene: TRBJ2-3; CDR3 DNA: TGTGCCAGCAGCTTTACGAATTCCGGGGGAGATACGCAGTATTTT; CDR3 protein: CASSFTNSGGDTQYF
clone size: many; V gene: TRBV4-3; D gene: TRBD1; J gene: TRBJ1-1; CDR3 DNA: TGCGCCAGCAGCCCGACAGGGGTCACTGAAGCTTTCTTT; CDR3 protein: CASSPTGVTEAFF
clone size: -; V gene: TRBV7-9; D gene: -; J gene: TRBJ1-1; CDR3 DNA: TGTGCCAGCACCTATCTGGGGGGTTTGAACACTGAAGCTTTCTTT; CDR3 protein: CASTYLGGLNTEAFF
clone size: -; V gene: TRBV10-3; D gene: TRBD1; J gene: TRBJ1-4; CDR3 DNA: TGTGCCATCAGTGAGCCGGGACAGGCCGATGAAAAACTGTTTTTT; CDR3 protein: CAISEPGQADEKLFF
clone size: few; V gene: TRBV7-2; D gene: TRBD2; J gene: TRBJ2-7; CDR3 DNA: TGTGCCAGCAGCTTAACCGGGACTAGCGGGACCTACGAGCAGTACTTC; CDR3 protein: CASSLTGTSGTYEQYF